These T cell receptor beta chains were read from a single sample in a study of blood T cell repertoires in COVID-19. The method was immunoSEQ multiplex PCR; TCRdb's version includes in-frame clones alone and lacks a portion of them. The sample has some 200,000 clones, roughly four fifths seen once. Source material: peripheral blood. These receptors all stem from a middle-aged woman with acute or convalescent COVID-19. CDR3s include the opening cysteine and the closing phenylalanine or tryptophan. The D gene is left open where the match is weak. For some rows the clone size is stated as once, few or many, or as a class when expanded; others skip it.

>TRBD2|TRBJ2-3|TRBV4-2|-
TGTGCCAGCAGCTCGCTTAGCGGGAGTTCCCCAGATACGCAGTATTTT
CASSSLSGSSPDTQYF
>-|TRBJ1-4|TRBV18|few
TGTGCCAGTCACGGTGCAACTAATGAAAAACTGTTTTTT
CASHGATNEKLFF
>TRBD1|TRBJ2-2|TRBV5-4|-
TGTGCCAGCAGCAAAGCCGGGACAGGGATCACCGGGGAGCTGTTTTTT
CASSKAGTGITGELFF
>TRBD1|TRBJ2-1|TRBV15|once
TGTGCCACCAGCTGGACAGGGGGCGGTGAGCAGTTCTTC
CATSWTGGGEQFF
>-|TRBJ2-7|TRBV5-1|-
TGCGCCAGCAGCTTGGTCGGGTTGTCGGGCGAGCAGTACTTC
CASSLVGLSGEQYF
>-|TRBJ1-1|TRBV6-5|-
TGTGCCAGCAGTAATAGGGGTTCCGAAGCTTTCTTT
CASSNRGSEAFF
>-|TRBJ1-5|TRBV7-3|once
TGTGCCAGCAGCTTAAGAAGTGCGGGGGGGTCGAACAATCAGCCCCAGCATTTT
CASSLRSAGGSNNQPQHF
>-|TRBJ2-1|TRBV11-3|-
TGTGCCAGCAGCTTAGGTGGCCTCTACAATGAGCAGTTCTTC
CASSLGGLYNEQFF
>TRBD2|TRBJ2-3|TRBV7-2|-
TGTGCCAGCAGCCTACGGACTAGCGGGAGCACAGATACGCAGTATTTT
CASSLRTSGSTDTQYF
>-|TRBJ1-4|TRBV5-1|-
TGCGCCAGCACCGGGTCCACACTATCGAATGAAAAACTGTTTTTT
CASTGSTLSNEKLFF
>TRBD2|TRBJ2-2|TRBV19|-
TGTGCCAGTAGTATTCCACTAGCGTTCGGGGAGCTGTTTTTT
CASSIPLAFGELFF
>-|TRBJ1-2|TRBV4-1|once
TGCGCCAGCAGCCAAGTGTCTGCCGAGGGTGCCTATGGCTACACCTTC
CASSQVSAEGAYGYTF
>-|TRBJ2-1|TRBV5-1|-
TGCGCCAGCAGCTCCAACAATGAGCAGTTCTTC
CASSSNNEQFF
>TRBD2|TRBJ2-7|TRBV20-1|-
TGCAGTGCTAGTCGAGCGGGACTAGCGGGAGGGGAGCAGTACTTC
CSASRAGLAGGEQYF
>-|TRBJ2-7|TRBV20-1|-
TGCAGTGCTAGTCGAGGGGGAGTGATTTACGAGCAGTACTTC
CSASRGGVIYEQYF
>-|TRBJ2-5|TRBV3-1/TRBV3-2|-
TGTGCCAGCAGCCCCACTAGCCCCGAGACCCAGTACTTC
CASSPTSPETQYF
>TRBD1|TRBJ1-6|TRBV18|-
TGTGCCAGCTCACCTCTCGGGACAGGTTCGAATTCACCCCTCCACTTT
CASSPLGTGSNSPLHF
>-|TRBJ1-3|TRBV13|-
TGTGCCAGCAGCCGAAAGCCGCCCCAGAGGCACACCATATATTTT
CASSRKPPQRHTIYF
>-|TRBJ1-5|TRBV7-9|-
TGTGCCAGCAGCTTAGAGCGGAGCAATCAGCCCCAGCATTTT
CASSLERSNQPQHF
>TRBD1|TRBJ2-2|TRBV7-9|-
TGTGCCAGCAGCTTTCTAGGACAGGGGGCCGGGGAGCTGTTTTTT
CASSFLGQGAGELFF
>TRBD1|TRBJ1-2|TRBV12-3/TRBV12-4|-
TGTGCCAGCAGCCTCGACAGGGGACGTGGCTACACCTTC
CASSLDRGRGYTF
>TRBD1|TRBJ1-4|TRBV4-1|-
TGCGCCAGCAGCGAACTTACAGGGGGGTTTTATGAAAAACTGTTTTTT
CASSELTGGFYEKLFF
>TRBD1|TRBJ2-4|TRBV7-9|-
TGTGCCAGCAGAGCTTTTCCGGGACAGGGGGTAGCCAAAAACATTCAGTACTTC
CASRAFPGQGVAKNIQYF
>TRBD2|TRBJ2-5|TRBV5-5|-
TGTGCCAGCAGCTTGGGACTAGCCTCTGGCGAGACCCAGTACTTC
CASSLGLASGETQYF
>-|TRBJ2-2|TRBV2|few
TGTGCCAGCAGGGAGCTCGGGACCGGGGAGCTGTTTTTT
CASRELGTGELFF
>-|TRBJ2-1|TRBV27|-
TGTGCCAGCAGTTCCCTCCAGGGTTTGTCCTACAATGAGCAGTTCTTC
CASSSLQGLSYNEQFF
>-|TRBJ1-3|TRBV3-1/TRBV3-2|-
TGTGCCAGCAGTTCACCGGGAACCCTCTCTGGAAACACCATATATTTT
CASSSPGTLSGNTIYF
>-|TRBJ1-5|TRBV6-5|-
TGTGCCAGCAGACTCTCGTGGGGGGGCAATCAGCCCCAGCATTTT
CASRLSWGGNQPQHF
>TRBD1|TRBJ2-5|TRBV11-2|-
TGTGCCAGCAGCCCTCGAGCAGGGGGCTTGGAGACCCAGTACTTC
CASSPRAGGLETQYF
>-|TRBJ1-2|TRBV6-5|-
TGTGCCAGCAACATACAGACAGGTTCGGATGGCTACACCTTC
CASNIQTGSDGYTF
>-|TRBJ2-3|TRBV5-6|many
TGTGCCAGCAGCTTGGGAGGGAGACTCACAGATACGCAGTATTTT
CASSLGGRLTDTQYF
>TRBD1|TRBJ1-2|TRBV9|-
TGTGCCAGCAGCGCAGGGGGATACGGCTACACCTTC
CASSAGGYGYTF
>-|TRBJ2-7|TRBV2|-
TGTGCCAGCGGATCCACGGGATACGAGCAGTACTTC
CASGSTGYEQYF
>TRBD1|TRBJ2-7|TRBV28|-
TGTGCCAGCAGTCCGCAGGGACAGGGGGCAAGCGAGCAGTACTTC
CASSPQGQGASEQYF
>TRBD2|TRBJ2-1|TRBV12-5|-
TGTGCTAGTGGTCCCGGACAGGGGAATAAACTAGCGGGGGCCTCCGGGAATGAGCAGTTCTTC
CASGPGQGNKLAGASGNEQFF
>TRBD1|TRBJ1-6|TRBV5-4|-
TGTGCCAGCAGCTTGGACAGGGGGCATTCACCCCTCCACTTT
CASSLDRGHSPLHF
>TRBD1|TRBJ2-5|TRBV7-3|-
TGTGCCAGCAGCTTAAGGGGCTCGGGACAGGGTCAAGAGACCCAGTACTTC
CASSLRGSGQGQETQYF
>TRBD2|TRBJ2-3|TRBV5-1|-
TGCGCCAGCAGCCCCGGGACTAGCGGACGAGATACGCAGTATTTT
CASSPGTSGRDTQYF
>TRBD2|TRBJ2-3|TRBV7-9|-
TGTGCCAGCAGCTTAATTAGCGGGAGTGCGGATACGCAGTATTTT
CASSLISGSADTQYF
>TRBD1|TRBJ1-2|TRBV24-1|-
TGTGCCACCAGTGCCCCTTCAGGGGGCTTCTATGGCTACACCTTC
CATSAPSGGFYGYTF
>-|TRBJ2-7|TRBV7-8|-
TGTGCCAGTCTACCTATGGGCGCGGGGAGCTACGAGCAGTACTTC
CASLPMGAGSYEQYF